This T cell receptor (beta chain) was sequenced during a study of cytomegalovirus exposure and HLA in healthy donors. Notes on the study in general: Later analysis identified around 15,000 TCR beta sequences associated with HLA alleles, using a false discovery rate threshold of 0.05. About 87% or about 30% of the time was how often most TCR beta V segments were productive, according to an earlier analysis. In a later analysis, across HLA loci, associated TCR counts were highest for DRB1, lowest for HLA-C.

Researchers ran the PCR with 60 Vbeta and 13 Jbeta primers. TCRdb keeps only in-frame clones here, not all; method: immunoSEQ multiplex PCR. The sample consists of some 150,000 clones, less than 85% of them appearing once. The ends lost 3 bases at V and 6 bases at J; junction bases unmatched: 11. The CDR3 has 16 amino acids. Per germline, CDR1 ENHRY and CDR2 SYGVKD. Comments on this clone: Its cognate antigen is unknown.

The sequencing sample was made of PBMCs. The sequence came from a man in his forties or fifties in good health and CMV-seronegative. V is TRBV10-3 and J is TRBJ1-1; 9 nucleotides line up with TRBD1. The DNA of the CDR3 is TGTGCCATCAGTGACCTGACAGGGGGTCGACAGCCTGAAGCTTTCTTT. Its translation is CAISDLTGGRQPEAFF.